This is a list of T cell receptor beta chains from one sample in a study of T cell responses to AZD1222 COVID-19 vaccine. Produced via immunoSEQ multiplex PCR; TCRdb's table is partial and in-frame only. The sample lists over 120,000 clones; around nine tenths were seen once. Source: peripheral blood, taken on day 0 of AZD1222 vaccination. These receptors all stem from an adult in good health. The CDR3 runs from the conserved cysteine through the conserved F or W. The D gene is left open where the match is weak. Clone size is shown for a subset of rows, as once, few, many or a class of expanded clone.

size,length,D,J,V,CDR3,DNA
-,13,-,TRBJ1-6,TRBV9,CASSPTDNSPLHF,TGTGCCAGCAGCCCCACGGATAATTCACCCCTCCACTTT
-,15,-,TRBJ1-2,TRBV5-1,CASRLIPGDNYGYTF,TGCGCCAGCAGACTTATACCAGGGGATAACTATGGCTACACCTTC
-,15,TRBD1,TRBJ2-7,TRBV18,CASSEWKGAAYEQYF,TGTGCCAGCTCAGAGTGGAAGGGGGCAGCCTACGAGCAGTACTTC
-,18,TRBD2,TRBJ2-3,TRBV19,CASSIERGGTRGTDTQYF,TGTGCCAGTAGTATAGAGAGAGGAGGGACTAGGGGCACAGATACGCAGTATTTT
-,16,-,TRBJ1-5,TRBV7-9,CASSSGSAEAGQPQHF,TGTGCCAGCAGCTCCGGTTCCGCAGAGGCAGGTCAGCCCCAGCATTTT
-,16,TRBD2,TRBJ2-5,TRBV7-7,CASSRTSGGLQETQYF,TGTGCTAGCAGCCGCACTAGCGGGGGGCTTCAAGAGACCCAGTACTTC
once,14,-,TRBJ1-2,TRBV29-1,CSVVGRALNYGYTF,TGCAGCGTTGTAGGCAGAGCTCTTAACTATGGCTACACCTTC
-,19,TRBD2,TRBJ2-1,TRBV3-1/TRBV3-2,CASSQLAIAGVGSYNEQFF,TGTGCCAGCAGCCAATTGGCAATAGCGGGAGTCGGGTCCTACAATGAGCAGTTCTTC
once,14,TRBD1,TRBJ1-6,TRBV5-1,CASSLGDRDSPLHF,TGCGCCAGCAGCTTGGGGGACAGGGACTCACCCCTCCACTTT
few,13,-,TRBJ2-1,TRBV10-2,CASIGLASDEQFF,TGCGCCAGCATAGGGCTAGCGAGTGATGAGCAGTTCTTC